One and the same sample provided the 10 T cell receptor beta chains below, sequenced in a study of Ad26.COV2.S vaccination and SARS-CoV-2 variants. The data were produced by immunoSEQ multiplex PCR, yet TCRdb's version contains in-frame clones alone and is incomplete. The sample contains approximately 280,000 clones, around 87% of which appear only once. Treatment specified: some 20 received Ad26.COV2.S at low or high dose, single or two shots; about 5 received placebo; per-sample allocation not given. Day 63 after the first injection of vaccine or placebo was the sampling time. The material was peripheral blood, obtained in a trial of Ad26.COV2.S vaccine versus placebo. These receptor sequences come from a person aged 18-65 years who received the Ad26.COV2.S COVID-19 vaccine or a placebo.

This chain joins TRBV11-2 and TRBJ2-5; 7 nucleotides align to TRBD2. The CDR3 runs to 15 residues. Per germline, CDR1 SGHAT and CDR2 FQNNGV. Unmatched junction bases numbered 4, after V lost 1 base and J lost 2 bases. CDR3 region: CASSLASGAQETQYF. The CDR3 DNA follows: TGTGCCAGCAGCTTAGCTAGCGGAGCTCAAGAGACCCAGTACTTC.

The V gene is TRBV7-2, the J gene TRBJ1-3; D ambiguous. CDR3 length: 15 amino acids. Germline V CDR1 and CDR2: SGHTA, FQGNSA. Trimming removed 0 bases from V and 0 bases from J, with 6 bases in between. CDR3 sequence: CASSLAPFSGNTIYF. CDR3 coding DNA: TGTGCCAGCAGCTTAGCACCATTCTCTGGAAACACCATATATTTT.

Here the CDR3 reads CASSIGIAGTGELFF. In DNA form, the CDR3 reads TGTGCCAGTAGTATAGGAATAGCGGGAACCGGGGAGCTGTTTTTT. The J gene is TRBJ2-2, the V gene TRBV19, with 8 bases matching TRBD2. The germline CDR1 and CDR2 sequences are LNHDA and SQIVND (reference sequence). The trim removed 1 base at V and 5 bases at J, leaving 3 bases unmatched. This CDR3 contains 15 residues.

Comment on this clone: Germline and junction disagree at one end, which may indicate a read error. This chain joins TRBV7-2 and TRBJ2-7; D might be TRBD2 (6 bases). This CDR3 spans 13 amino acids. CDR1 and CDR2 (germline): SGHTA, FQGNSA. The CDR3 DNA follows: TGTGCCAGCAGGTTAGCGGTGACCTACGAGCAGTACTTC. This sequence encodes CASRLAVTYEQYF.

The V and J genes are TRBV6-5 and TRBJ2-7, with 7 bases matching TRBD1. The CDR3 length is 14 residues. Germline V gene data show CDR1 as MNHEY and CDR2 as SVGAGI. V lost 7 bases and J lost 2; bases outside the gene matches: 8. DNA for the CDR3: TGTGCCAGCACCAAAACCAGGGGGACCTACGAGCAGTACTTC. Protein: CASTKTRGTYEQYF.

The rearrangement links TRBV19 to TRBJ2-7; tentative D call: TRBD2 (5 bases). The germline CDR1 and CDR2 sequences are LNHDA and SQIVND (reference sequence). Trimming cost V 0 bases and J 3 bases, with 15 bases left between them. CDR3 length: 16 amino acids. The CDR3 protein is CASSIDPDLSSYEQYF. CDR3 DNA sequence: TGTGCCAGTAGTATAGACCCGGACTTAAGCAGCTACGAGCAGTACTTC.

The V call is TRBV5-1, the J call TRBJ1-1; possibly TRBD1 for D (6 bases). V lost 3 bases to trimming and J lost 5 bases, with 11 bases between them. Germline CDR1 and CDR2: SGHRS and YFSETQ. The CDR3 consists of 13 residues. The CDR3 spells CASSWTQGTEAFF. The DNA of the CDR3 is TGCGCCAGCAGCTGGACTCAGGGGACTGAAGCTTTCTTT.

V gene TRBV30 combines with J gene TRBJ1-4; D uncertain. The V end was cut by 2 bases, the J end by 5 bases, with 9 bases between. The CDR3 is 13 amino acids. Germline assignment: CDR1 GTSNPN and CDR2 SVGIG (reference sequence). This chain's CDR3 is CAWSRQENEKLFF. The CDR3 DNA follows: TGTGCCTGGAGTCGGCAGGAAAATGAAAAACTGTTTTTT.

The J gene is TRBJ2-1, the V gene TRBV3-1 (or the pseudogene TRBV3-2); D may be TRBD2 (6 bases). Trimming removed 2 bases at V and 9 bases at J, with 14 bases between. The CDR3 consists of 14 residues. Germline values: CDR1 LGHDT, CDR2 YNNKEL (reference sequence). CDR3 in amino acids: CASSQTSSGVEQFF. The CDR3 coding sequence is TGTGCCAGCAGCCAAACTAGCTCTGGTGTTGAGCAGTTCTTC.

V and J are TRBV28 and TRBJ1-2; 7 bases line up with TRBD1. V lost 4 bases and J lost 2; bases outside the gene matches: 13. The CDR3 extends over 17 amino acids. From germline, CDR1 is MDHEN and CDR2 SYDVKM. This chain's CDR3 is CASSSSRTPGGNYGYTF. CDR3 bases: TGTGCCAGCAGTTCCTCGCGGACCCCAGGGGGAAACTATGGCTACACCTTC.